The 26 T cell receptor beta chains presented below share a single source sample, sequenced in a study of blood T cell repertoires in COVID-19. Clones were read by immunoSEQ multiplex PCR, and TCRdb kept only the in-frame ones, dropping some. The table shows about 51,000 clones, with 86% occurring only once. Specimen: peripheral blood. These receptors all stem from a man in his sixties with acute or convalescent COVID-19.

The chain couples TRBV13 to TRBJ2-7; 10 nucleotides match TRBD2. The CDR3 spans 15 residues. Germline V gene data show CDR1 as PRHDT and CDR2 as FYEKMQ (reference sequence). The V segment lost 4 bases and the J segment 7 bases; nucleotides outside the gene matches: 10. The CDR3 sequence is CASSSPLAGLVEQYF. As DNA, the CDR3 is TGTGCCAGCAGCTCCCCACTAGCGGGACTTGTGGAGCAGTACTTC.

The chain has TRBV6-5 and TRBJ1-6, with a tentative D call TRBD1 (5 bases). The CDR3 contains 15 residues. Trimming stripped 0 bases from V and 6 bases from J, with 9 bases between. Germline V lookup: CDR1 MNHEY, CDR2 SVGAGI. The CDR3 region has the DNA TGTGCCAGCAGTTACTCCGGGGGGATTAATTCACCCCTCCACTTT. Translated, it gives CASSYSGGINSPLHF.

The chain combines TRBV6-5 with TRBJ2-2; perhaps TRBD1 as D (5 bases). The germline gives CDR1 MNHEY, CDR2 SVGAGI. V lost 0 bases and J lost 4, with 9 bases in between. The CDR3 length is 15 residues. CDR3 in amino acids: CASSYSGRVTGELFF. In DNA, the CDR3 is TGTGCCAGCAGTTACTCAGGCAGGGTCACCGGGGAGCTGTTTTTT.

The chain joins TRBV6-1 to TRBJ2-1; 15 bases are shared with TRBD2. The trim removed 3 bases at V and 3 bases at J, leaving 6 bases unmatched. The CDR3 has 18 residues. CDR1 and CDR2 from the germline V gene are MNHNS and SASEGT. The CDR3 region is CASSDLGTSGGHYNEQFF. CDR3 in DNA: TGTGCCAGCAGTGACCTCGGGACTAGCGGGGGGCACTACAATGAGCAGTTCTTC.

The rearrangement links TRBV6-5 to TRBJ1-5, with TRBD1 matching over 8 bases. J gave up 0 bases and V 7 bases, and 5 bases lay outside the gene matches. Germline CDR1 reads MNHEY; CDR2 reads SVGAGI. There are 15 residues in the CDR3. CDR3 in amino acids: CASTPGGGSNQPQHF. The CDR3 DNA follows: TGTGCCAGCACCCCAGGGGGCGGTAGCAATCAGCCCCAGCATTTT.

The genes are TRBV18 and TRBJ1-3; tentative D call: TRBD1 (6 bases). The CDR3 totals 16 residues. Deletions cut 3 bases from V and 1 base from J, with 13 bases between. Germline values: CDR1 KGHSH, CDR2 LQKENI. For the CDR3, the DNA is TGTGCCAGCTCACCCCAGGACAGCAGGTCTGGAAACACCATATATTTT. Translated, it gives CASSPQDSRSGNTIYF.

This chain links TRBV3-1 (or the pseudogene TRBV3-2) with TRBJ2-1; D is uncertain. Germline V gives CDR1 LGHDT, CDR2 YNNKEL (reference sequence). This CDR3 region has 14 residues. V gave up 0 bases and J gave up 4 bases, with 7 bases separating them. In DNA form, the CDR3 reads TGTGCCAGCAGCCAAGACTGGCCATACAATGAGCAGTTCTTC. It yields the protein CASSQDWPYNEQFF.

The rearrangement uses TRBV7-8 and TRBJ1-5; D is undetermined. Germline assignment: CDR1 SGHVS and CDR2 FQNEAQ. The length of the CDR3 is 15 residues. The V gene lost 4 bases and the J gene lost 2 bases, with 12 bases spanning the gap. The CDR3 here is CASSSGITGNQPQHF. The CDR3, as DNA: TGTGCCAGCAGCTCCGGGATAACCGGCAATCAGCCCCAGCATTTT.

This clone came up once. The CDR3 sequence is CASSEFGVATNEKLFF. The DNA for the CDR3 is TGTGCCAGCAGTGAATTCGGGGTTGCAACTAATGAAAAACTGTTTTTT. This chain links TRBV25-1 with TRBJ1-4; D is unresolved. Per germline, CDR1 MGHDK and CDR2 SYGVNS. The V end lost 1 base, the J end lost 0 bases, and 9 bases lay between the germline ends. This CDR3 has 16 residues.

This chain links TRBV5-1 with TRBJ1-5; 10 bases match TRBD1. The CDR3 spans 13 residues. The J segment lost 8 bases and the V segment lost 4 bases, leaving 3 bases of the junction unmatched. Germline values: CDR1 SGHRS, CDR2 YFSETQ. DNA of the CDR3: TGCGCCAGCAGCCTTGGGACAGGGGAGCCCCAGCATTTT. It encodes CASSLGTGEPQHF.

The chain has TRBV18 and TRBJ1-3, with 10 positions matching TRBD1. Germline V gene lookup returns CDR1 KGHSH and CDR2 LQKENI. Unmatched junction bases numbered 4, after V lost 3 bases and J lost 2 bases. The CDR3 extends over 16 amino acids. The CDR3 protein is CASSPGTGDAGNTIYF. In nucleotides, the CDR3 is TGTGCCAGCTCACCTGGGACAGGGGATGCTGGAAACACCATATATTTT.

The chain recombines TRBV5-1 with TRBJ2-5; TRBD1 aligns across 8 bases. Germline trimming cut 6 bases from V and 1 base from J; bases unmatched to any gene: 11. CDR3 size: 16 residues. In germline, CDR1 is SGHRS, CDR2 YFSETQ. The CDR3 is CASKSSPGGPQETQYF. CDR3 nucleotide sequence: TGCGCCAGCAAGAGCTCGCCAGGGGGCCCCCAAGAGACCCAGTACTTC.

The rearrangement links TRBV4-2 to TRBJ1-6, with D possibly TRBD1 on 5 matching bases. CDR1 and CDR2 from the germline V gene are LGHNA and YNFKEQ. The CDR3 extends over 14 amino acids. V was trimmed by 0 bases and J by 9 bases, leaving 9 bases between them. CDR3 coding DNA: TGTGCCAGCAGCCAAGACAGGGCCGTTTCACCCCTCCACTTT. Translated: CASSQDRAVSPLHF.

This rearrangement joins TRBV11-3 to TRBJ2-5, with D perhaps matching TRBD2 (5 bases). There are 13 residues in the CDR3. Germline CDR1 and CDR2: SGHNT and YENEEA. V gave up 5 bases and J gave up 5 bases, with 12 bases separating them. CDR3 nucleotides: TGTGCCAGCAGCCGGGATCGCTGGGAGACCCAGTACTTC. This translates into CASSRDRWETQYF. The full variable domain, rest sourced from reference TRBV11-3 and TRBJ2-5, is EAGVVQSPRYKIIEKKQPVAFWCNPISGHNTLYWYLQNLGQGPELLIRYENEEAVDDSQLPKDRFSAERLKGVDSTLKIQPAELGDSAVYLCASSRDRWETQYFGPGTRLLVL.

The rearrangement links TRBV5-1 to TRBJ1-1; D is perhaps TRBD1 (6 bases). Trimming left V 6 bases short and J 4 bases short, with 13 bases between. CDR1 and CDR2 (germline): SGHRS, YFSETQ. This CDR3 region has 13 residues. Here the CDR3 DNA reads TGCGCCAGCAAATATGGGGGCTTCACTGAAGCTTTCTTT. The encoded protein is CASKYGGFTEAFF.

This clone was detected only once. This sequence joins TRBV28 and TRBJ1-5, with TRBD1 as a possible D gene (5 bases). From germline, CDR1 is MDHEN and CDR2 SYDVKM. This CDR3 contains 16 residues. Between the trimmed V and J ends, which lost 2 bases and 3 bases, there was a span of 14 bases. In DNA form, the CDR3 reads TGTGCCAGCAGTTTAGAATCTGCAGGGTTCAATCAGCCCCAGCATTTT. Encoded protein: CASSLESAGFNQPQHF.

The chain couples TRBV3-1 (or the pseudogene TRBV3-2) to TRBJ1-1; 7 bases fit TRBD1. Germline V gives CDR1 LGHDT, CDR2 YNNKEL (reference sequence). The junction had 5 bases not matched to a gene; V was cut back by 5 bases and J by 5 bases. CDR3 length equals 13 residues. The CDR3 region is CASSSRGNTEAFF. The CDR3 DNA reads TGTGCCAGCAGCTCCAGGGGGAATACTGAAGCTTTCTTT.

This chain connects TRBV5-1 to TRBJ2-1; TRBD2 aligns across 7 bases. Germline loops: CDR1 SGHRS, CDR2 YFSETQ. Losses at the gene ends were 0 bases for V and 7 bases for J; bases not matched to a gene: 4. The length of the CDR3 is 14 residues. The CDR3 DNA sequence: TGCGCCAGCAGCTTGGGCGGGAGTTGGAATGAGCAGTTCTTC. Protein sequence: CASSLGGSWNEQFF.

V is TRBV18 and J is TRBJ1-3; D is unresolved. V lost 1 base and J 0 bases, leaving 13 bases between the germline ends. The germline V gene has CDR1 KGHSH and CDR2 LQKENI. This CDR3 spans 17 amino acids. This CDR3 reads CASSPRVGGISGNTIYF. The DNA of the CDR3 is TGTGCCAGCTCACCACGTGTAGGAGGGATCTCTGGAAACACCATATATTTT.

This sequence joins TRBV6-5 and TRBJ1-2; 7 bases match TRBD1. The CDR3 totals 15 residues. V shed 3 bases, J shed 0 bases, and the junction held 4 bases outside the gene matches. Germline CDR1 MNHEY, CDR2 SVGAGI. The CDR3 DNA reads TGTGCCAGCAGTTATGGGCAGGGGGCTAACTATGGCTACACCTTC. It codes for CASSYGQGANYGYTF.

The chain joins TRBV15 to TRBJ2-7; 8 bases are shared with TRBD2. With V trimmed by 0 bases and J by 4 bases, 2 bases remained unmatched. Germline assignment: CDR1 LNHNV and CDR2 YYDKDF (reference sequence). CDR3 length equals 14 residues. The CDR3 DNA follows: TGTGCCACCAGCAGAGATCGGGGGGGGTACGAGCAGTACTTC. Amino acid sequence: CATSRDRGGYEQYF.

The chain couples TRBV5-1 to TRBJ2-1, with TRBD1 as a possible D gene (6 bases). The CDR3 has 14 residues. V lost 7 bases, J lost 2 bases, and 13 bases lay in between. In germline, CDR1 is SGHRS, CDR2 YFSETQ. The CDR3 DNA sequence: TGCGCCAGCCAGGGGAGCACCCCCTACAATGAGCAGTTCTTC. This translates into CASQGSTPYNEQFF.

The gene calls are TRBV3-1 (or the pseudogene TRBV3-2) and TRBJ2-7; perhaps TRBD2 as D (5 bases). Germline CDR1 LGHDT, CDR2 YNNKEL (reference sequence). This CDR3 has 14 amino acids. V lost 6 bases, J lost 5 bases, and 17 bases lay in between. In nucleotides, the CDR3 is TGTGCCAGCAGGCGGAGCGGATCTAGGAACGAGCAGTACTTC. Translation: CASRRSGSRNEQYF.

The chain carries TRBV11-2 and TRBJ2-7; 11 bases agree with TRBD1. This CDR3 comprises 17 residues. CDR1 and CDR2 from the germline V gene are SGHAT and FQNNGV. V lost 1 base and J lost 4; bases outside the gene matches: 9. CDR3 in DNA: TGTGCCAGCAGCTTAGGGGGACAGGGGGGTCCGGGTTACGAGCAGTACTTC. Protein: CASSLGGQGGPGYEQYF.

J is TRBJ2-3 and V is TRBV13; TRBD2 agrees at 7 bases. CDR1 and CDR2 (germline): PRHDT, FYEKMQ (reference sequence). This CDR3 comprises 15 residues. The V segment lost 4 bases and the J segment 1 base; nucleotides outside the gene matches: 5. CDR3 region: CASSSRGGGTDTQYF. The CDR3 nucleotides read TGTGCCAGCAGCTCCCGTGGGGGGGGCACAGATACGCAGTATTTT. The entire variable domain, with the rest obtained from reference TRBV13 and TRBJ2-3, is as follows: AAGVIQSPRHLIKEKRETATLKCYPIPRHDTVYWYQQGPGQDPQFLISFYEKMQSDKGSIPDRFSAQQFSDYHSELNMSSLELGDSALYFCASSSRGGGTDTQYFGPGTRLTVL.

V is TRBV5-6 and J is TRBJ2-7, with a possible D match to TRBD1 (6 bases). Trimming removed 4 bases from V and 6 bases from J, with 14 bases in between. Germline values: CDR1 SGHDT, CDR2 YYEEEE. The CDR3 consists of 13 residues. The CDR3 nucleotides are TGTGCCAGCAGCGCTACCCGGGACACCGAGCAGTACTTC. Translated: CASSATRDTEQYF. The full variable domain, rest sourced from reference TRBV5-6 and TRBJ2-7, is DAGVTQSPTHLIKTRGQQVTLRCSPKSGHDTVSWYQQALGQGPQFIFQYYEEEERQRGNFPDRFSGHQFPNYSSELNVNALLLGDSALYLCASSATRDTEQYFGPGTRLTVT.